A single sample is the source of the 22 T cell receptor beta chains below, sequenced in a study of blood T cells in healthy people across ages. With a J-beta primer mix and a sample-barcoded 5' primer, a second PCR ran roughly 6 to 11 cycles. MiXCR, run by TCRdb on the 5' RACE reads, gives a single entry per CDR3 protein. This sample carries some 1,000,000 distinct CDR3 sequences, approximately 25% of them seen once, and the ten largest clones take approximately 0.79%. In addition, the sample was reused for a study of T cells of mothers and their children.

What was sequenced was blood. These receptors came from a girl aged 2 to 10 in good health.

This clonotype was observed a handful of times. The chain recombines TRBV7-2 with TRBJ2-1, with TRBD2 matching 12 bases. The CDR3 loop spans 18 amino acids. J lost 3 bases, V lost 2 bases, and 8 bases had no gene match. Per the germline V gene, CDR1 is SGHTA and CDR2 is FQGNSA. The CDR3 DNA sequence: TGTGCCAGCAGCTTACGGCTAGCGGGAGGGCCGGGCTACAATGAGCAGTTCTTC. This codes for CASSLRLAGGPGYNEQFF.

The chain combines TRBV4-1 with TRBJ2-2; D remains ambiguous. V was shortened by 1 base and J by 6 bases, with 9 bases between the two germline ends. The CDR3 consists of 14 residues. CDR1 and CDR2 from the germline V gene are MGHRA and YSYEKL. The CDR3: CASSQGWPSGELFF. The CDR3 DNA is TGCGCCAGCAGCCAAGGGTGGCCGTCCGGGGAGCTGTTTTTT.

This clonotype was detected only a few times. The chain combines TRBV27 with TRBJ2-7; 13 bases map to TRBD2. After removal of 6 bases from V and 4 bases from J, the junction contained 12 bases not matched to a gene. There are 17 residues in the CDR3. Germline V gene lookup returns CDR1 MNHEY and CDR2 SMNVEV (reference sequence). CDR3 nucleotides: TGTGCCAGCAGGCCCGCCCTCGGGACTAGCGGGATTTACGAGCAGTACTTC. Amino acids: CASRPALGTSGIYEQYF.

This clonotype was picked up many times. The chain has TRBV7-9 and TRBJ2-5; 8 positions agree with TRBD2. The CDR3 is 14 residues long. The V segment lost 3 bases and the J segment 2 bases; nucleotides outside the gene matches: 2. Germline CDR1 and CDR2: SEHNR and FQNEAQ (reference sequence). CDR3 DNA: TGTGCCAGCAGCTTGACTAGCGCACAAGAGACCCAGTACTTC. Its protein product is CASSLTSAQETQYF.

This clonotype was seen more than once but under ten times. The rearrangement joins TRBV20-1 to TRBJ1-5; unclear D gene. V was shortened by 3 bases and J by 3 bases, with 6 bases between the two germline ends. The germline V gene encodes CDR1 DFQATT and CDR2 SNEGSKA (reference sequence). This CDR3 region has 12 residues. The CDR3 nucleotides are TGCAGTGCTAGGGGTTACAATCAGCCCCAGCATTTT. Protein sequence: CSARGYNQPQHF.

The gene calls are TRBV2 and TRBJ2-5, with D possibly TRBD2 on 5 matching bases. Gene TRBJ2-1 matches the end of the DNA better, so the J call may be wrong. Per germline, CDR1 SNHLY and CDR2 FYNNEI. The CDR3 totals 12 residues. The CDR3 nucleotides are TGTGCCAGCAGAGACCTAGCCAATGAGCAGTTCTTC. Translated: CASRDLANEQFF.

The genes are TRBV3-1 and TRBJ1-3; D perhaps matches TRBD1 (5 bases). V gave up 1 base and J gave up 0 bases, with 16 bases separating them. The CDR3 is 18 amino acids. From germline, CDR1 is LGHDT and CDR2 YNNKEL (reference sequence). The CDR3 region has the DNA TGTGCCAGCAGCCAAGTCTCAGGGCCAGCAATCTCTGGAAACACCATATATTTT. This gives the protein CASSQVSGPAISGNTIYF.

The chain combines TRBV7-2 with TRBJ2-1; no definite D call. V shed 3 bases and J shed 1 base, with 10 bases lying between them. The CDR3 contains 15 residues. Germline-derived CDR1 and CDR2 are SGHTA and FQGNSA. The CDR3 loop reads CASSFMDKSYNEQFF. In DNA, the CDR3 is TGTGCCAGCAGCTTTATGGATAAATCCTACAATGAGCAGTTCTTC.

This chain links TRBV29-1 with TRBJ2-7; no definite D call. Germline V lookup: CDR1 SQVTM, CDR2 ANQGSEA. The CDR3 length is 10 residues. The V end was cut by 4 bases, the J end by 5 bases, with 6 bases between. The CDR3 bases are TGCAGCGTTGCCCAAAACGAGCAGTACTTC. This sequence encodes CSVAQNEQYF.

The chain employs TRBV29-1 and TRBJ1-1; TRBD1 matches at 9 bases. V was pared by 7 bases and J by 0 bases, with 3 bases of the junction left unmatched. Germline V gene data show CDR1 as SQVTM and CDR2 as ANQGSEA. There are 13 residues in the CDR3. CDR3 sequence: CSGRQGVNTEAFF. DNA for the CDR3: TGCAGCGGTAGACAGGGGGTGAACACTGAAGCTTTCTTT.

This clonotype turned up a few times. CDR3 nucleotides: TGTGCCAGCAGTTACGCGGGGGGGGCGAATGAGCAGTTCTTC. This codes for CASSYAGGANEQFF. The rearrangement links TRBV6-2 or TRBV6-3 to TRBJ2-5, with 9 bases fitting TRBD2. The J call may not be correct, given that the DNA end is closer to TRBJ2-1. Germline-derived CDR1 and CDR2 are MNHEY and SVGEGT. The CDR3 totals 14 residues.

In this sample, this clonotype turned up a few times. The chain links TRBV9 to TRBJ1-4; no clear D gene. The V end lost 4 bases, the J end lost 4 bases, and 14 bases lay between the germline ends. The CDR3 is made up of 15 amino acids. Germline V gives CDR1 SGDLS, CDR2 YYNGEE. DNA of the CDR3: TGTGCCAGCAGCTCTAAAGGGAGGTTTAATGAAAAACTGTTTTTT. This translates into CASSSKGRFNEKLFF.

This clonotype was detected only a few times. The genes are TRBV7-2 and TRBJ2-3; 8 bases are a match to TRBD2. CDR1 is SGHTA, CDR2 FQGNSA, per germline. The CDR3 loop spans 17 amino acids. The V gene end was trimmed by 5 bases and the J gene end by 6 bases; junction bases not matched to a gene: 16. The CDR3, as DNA: TGTGCCAGCAGCGCGAGGGGCGGGGGGACGTCTTTCGATACGCAGTATTTT. Protein sequence: CASSARGGGTSFDTQYF. Full variable domain (missing parts from reference TRBV7-2 and TRBJ2-3): GAGVSQSPSNKVTEKGKDVELRCDPISGHTALYWYRQSLGQGLEFLIYFQGNSAPDKSGLPSDRFSAERTGGSVSTLTIQRTQQEDSAVYLCASSARGGGTSFDTQYFGPGTRLTVL.

The chain links TRBV29-1 to TRBJ2-7; D unclear. The CDR3 spans 15 residues. From germline, CDR1 is SQVTM and CDR2 ANQGSEA. Here the CDR3 reads CNVRLWAVSSYEQYF. The CDR3 region has the DNA TGCAACGTGAGGCTGTGGGCGGTAAGCTCCTACGAGCAGTACTTC.

The J gene is TRBJ1-2, the V gene TRBV29-1, with a tentative D call TRBD1 (6 bases). Per germline, CDR1 SQVTM and CDR2 ANQGSEA. This CDR3 spans 15 amino acids. Trimming cost V 6 bases and J 2 bases, with 19 bases left between them. The CDR3 coding sequence is TGCAGCGTCCTCGTAGTGGACAGTTTGAACTATGGCTACACCTTC. Translating gives CSVLVVDSLNYGYTF. Supplemented by reference TRBV29-1 and TRBJ1-2, the full variable domain reads SAVISQKPSRDICQRGTSLTIQCQVDSQVTMMFWYRQQPGQSLTLIATANQGSEATYESGFVIDKFPISRPNLTFSTLTVSNMSPEDSSIYLCSVLVVDSLNYGYTFGSGTRLTVV.

The V and J genes are TRBV20-1 and TRBJ1-5; maybe TRBD1 (6 bases). V gave up 0 bases and J gave up 7 bases, with 13 bases separating them. The CDR3 sequence is 14 residues long. Looked up from germline, CDR1 is DFQATT and CDR2 is SNEGSKA (reference sequence). The CDR3: CSARDHGGGQPQHF. The CDR3 region has the DNA TGCAGTGCTAGAGACCACGGGGGCGGGCAGCCCCAGCATTTT.

The V call is TRBV20-1, the J call TRBJ1-2, with TRBD1 matching over 7 bases. The CDR3 sequence is 16 residues long. V shed 0 bases and J 0 bases; nucleotides not matched to a gene: 7. Germline CDR1 is DFQATT and CDR2 is SNEGSKA (reference sequence). CDR3 nucleotide sequence: TGCAGTGCTAGAGATTTTGAGGGGGCGGCTAACTATGGCTACACCTTC. This encodes CSARDFEGAANYGYTF.

The CDR3 DNA is TGTGCCAGCAGCTTAACAGGGTCGGCCACCGGGGAGCTGTTTTTT. Its protein is CASSLTGSATGELFF. The chain couples TRBV7-9 to TRBJ2-2; TRBD1 might be the D (6 bases). Germline-derived CDR1 and CDR2 are SEHNR and FQNEAQ (reference sequence). V lost 2 bases and J lost 4, with 11 bases in between. This CDR3 is built from 15 residues.

This clonotype came up a few times. This chain joins TRBV6-2 or TRBV6-3 and TRBJ2-4; D might be TRBD2 (6 bases). Germline loops: CDR1 MNHEY, CDR2 SVGEGT. Trimming stripped 6 bases from V and 0 bases from J, with 21 bases between. This CDR3 is built from 18 residues. CDR3 sequence (DNA): TGTGCCAGCAGACCCGGGACTCAACAATCTTTAGCCAAAAACATTCAGTACTTC. Translating it yields CASRPGTQQSLAKNIQYF.

The rearrangement uses TRBV6-2 or TRBV6-3 and TRBJ2-1; either TRBD1 or TRBD2 may fit D (6 bases each). Germline values: CDR1 MNHEY, CDR2 SVGEGT. CDR3 length: 17 residues. The ends were cut back, 5 bases at V and 4 bases at J, with 21 bases in the middle. The CDR3: CASSPTPRRGVYNEQFF. The CDR3 nucleotides are TGTGCCAGCAGTCCGACCCCTAGGAGGGGGGTTTACAATGAGCAGTTCTTC.

This clonotype came up a few times. The J gene is TRBJ2-2, the V gene TRBV24-1; D may be TRBD1 (5 bases). Germline V gene data show CDR1 as KGHDR and CDR2 as SFDVKD. The CDR3 length is 16 residues. V dropped 4 bases and J dropped 4 bases, with 15 bases sitting between them. CDR3 sequence: CATSDRDSPGTGELFF. In nucleotides, the CDR3 is TGTGCCACCAGTGACAGAGACAGTCCAGGCACCGGGGAGCTGTTTTTT.

The V and J genes are TRBV7-2 and TRBJ2-7; no firm D call. Germline loops: CDR1 SGHTA, CDR2 FQGNSA. CDR3 length equals 15 residues. The V end lost 2 bases, the J end lost 3 bases, and 14 bases lay between the germline ends. The CDR3, as DNA: TGTGCCAGCAGCTTAAAGTCTGGCGGAATCTACGAGCAGTACTTC. It translates to CASSLKSGGIYEQYF.